These T cell receptor beta chains were read from a single sample in a study of blood T cell repertoires in COVID-19. TCRdb keeps only in-frame clones here, not all; method: immunoSEQ multiplex PCR. The sample contains 200,000 to 250,000 clones, about nine tenths of which appear only once. The specimen sequenced was PBMCs or T cells enriched from blood (not recorded which). All receptors derive from a woman between 40 and 55 years old with acute COVID-19. Both conserved end residues are trimmed from each CDR3.

v_call cdr3_aa
TRBV28 ASSPDAQGYNTIY
TRBV27 ASSSPGQNTGELF
TRBV18 ASSRTGGKEQPQH
TRBV2 ATNPGTDNSPLH
TRBV2 ASSETRGEGPPYGYT
TRBV30 AWSARTGSNQPQH
TRBV2 ASRGAYEQY
TRBV7-3 ASSSPGNGYT
TRBV13 ASSSPQLAGGGDTQY
TRBV12-5 ASGLVGQGAPNSNQPQH
TRBV28 ASSLVPDRGPGYT
TRBV6-5 ASSTTVRRGYT
TRBV19 ASSIVAGRTEAF
TRBV6-2/TRBV6-3 ASSLRQFAGELF
TRBV25-1 ASSDFGGTNTGELF
TRBV29-1 SVGGGRSHEQY
TRBV5-1 ASSLQSRDQPQH
TRBV2 ASSQGPTYEQY
TRBV6-1 ASSEPTVEPQH
TRBV6-4 ASKPEAGTVNTGELF
TRBV12-5 ASGSLGIETGANQPQH
TRBV2 ASSAGAVAF
TRBV27 ASSSQGLGEKLF
TRBV9 ASSSRTDLMNTEAF
TRBV12-2 ASRFSGRWNTEAF
TRBV19 ASTKPGAHRGTEAF
TRBV21-1 ASNTGGCGQPQH
TRBV7-9 ASSFLGSPLH
TRBV27 ASSFAGINEKLF
TRBV12-3/TRBV12-4 ASTRTETAF
TRBV18 ASSPFDSWNTEAF
TRBV5-1 ASSLGQNEKLF
TRBV27 ASSTPASGPGRSTGELF
TRBV6-1 ASSTQDRVSMSYT
TRBV9 ASSVRTGVTGYT
TRBV9 ASSVSSPDTQY
TRBV7-2 ASSLAPGQNTEAF
TRBV11-2 ASSWRVYGYT
TRBV4-3 ASSPDRTQTEAF
TRBV6-2/TRBV6-3 ASSLTGLQNYGYT
TRBV27 ATHPEGQINTGELF
TRBV7-2 ASSLDRTSNEQF
TRBV18 ASARGELNEKLF
TRBV7-8 ASSSRTGFASPLH
TRBV10-3 AIRTGTGGGYT
TRBV30 AWSVNRFSPLH
TRBV2 ASSLGQGRSGNTIY
TRBV6-5 ASSYRGHQPQH
TRBV18 ASSPYRATDTQY
TRBV2 ASSEEGVAGDGYT
TRBV5-1 ASSWTGGTEAF
TRBV6-5 ASRLTGGEETQY
TRBV6-1 ASSERITYGYT
TRBV27 ASSLRGTGGISGNTIY
TRBV7-2 ASSFRQNYGYT